These T cell receptor beta chains were read from a single sample in a study of T cells in Graves' hyperthyroidism and ophthalmopathy. TCRdb itself ran the multiplex PCR reads through MiXCR, one entry per CDR3 protein. In the table there are hundreds of thousands of distinct CDR3 sequences, 15% to 20% of which are singletons. The sequenced sample was blood. The receptors stem from a woman aged 25 to 39 with Graves' hyperthyroidism. The CDR3 runs from the conserved cysteine through the conserved F or W. Each record gives: J gene, D gene, clone size, V gene, CDR3 protein, CDR3 DNA. D genes are given only for firm matches. Expanded clones are given a class, and other clones once, few, many or no size at all.

J: TRBJ2-1
D: .
size: .
V: TRBV2
CDR3: CASSEAWDQCRYEQFF
DNA: TGTGCCAGCAGTGAAGCTTGGGACCAGTGCCGCTACGAGCAGTTCTTC

J: TRBJ2-1
D: .
size: many
V: TRBV12-3/TRBV12-4
CDR3: CASSFRARGVNEQFF
DNA: .

J: TRBJ2-5
D: .
size: many
V: TRBV7-2
CDR3: CASSRPPGLVQETQYF
DNA: TGTGCCAGCAGCCGACCACCGGGACTTGTACAAGAGACCCAGTACTTC

J: TRBJ1-1
D: TRBD1
size: many
V: TRBV11-2
CDR3: CASGNDRAWTEAFF
DNA: TGTGCCAGCGGCAATGACAGGGCATGGACTGAAGCTTTCTTT

J: TRBJ2-5
D: .
size: few
V: TRBV5-1
CDR3: CASSASSVETQYF
DNA: TGCGCCAGCAGCGCTAGCAGCGTAGAGACCCAGTACTTC

J: TRBJ1-2
D: TRBD1
size: few
V: TRBV28
CDR3: CASSLPGGKNYGYTF
DNA: TGTGCCAGCAGTTTACCAGGGGGAAAGAACTATGGCTACACCTTC

J: TRBJ1-1
D: .
size: many
V: TRBV10-3
CDR3: CAISESDWTTNTEAFF
DNA: TGTGCCATCAGTGAGTCGGACTGGACGACGAACACTGAAGCTTTCTTT

J: TRBJ2-7
D: TRBD2
size: .
V: TRBV12-3/TRBV12-4
CDR3: CASSLFQTGGWREQYF
DNA: TGTGCCAGCAGTTTATTTCAGACCGGGGGGTGGAGGGAGCAGTACTTC

J: TRBJ2-1
D: TRBD2
size: few
V: TRBV27
CDR3: CASSSPSGIWDEQFF
DNA: TGTGCCAGCAGTTCCCCTAGCGGGATTTGGGATGAGCAGTTCTTC

J: TRBJ1-5
D: .
size: .
V: TRBV28
CDR3: CASSLTGTSHNQPQHF
DNA: TGTGCCAGCAGTCTGACCGGGACAAGTCATAATCAGCCCCAGCATTTT

J: TRBJ2-1
D: TRBD1
size: few
V: TRBV6-1
CDR3: CASSYVPGQGGGEQFF
DNA: TGTGCCAGCAGTTATGTCCCGGGACAGGGTGGCGGTGAGCAGTTCTTC

J: TRBJ1-2
D: TRBD1
size: few
V: TRBV10-3
CDR3: CAISELGGERGYTF
DNA: TGTGCCATCAGTGAGTTAGGGGGCGAACGAGGCTACACCTTC

J: TRBJ1-1
D: .
size: .
V: TRBV7-9
CDR3: CASSTQGKITEAFF
DNA: TGTGCCAGCAGCACACAGGGTAAGATCACTGAAGCTTTCTTT

J: TRBJ2-2
D: TRBD1
size: .
V: TRBV12-3/TRBV12-4
CDR3: CASSVDRGFPGELFF
DNA: TGTGCCAGCAGTGTGGACAGGGGGTTTCCCGGGGAGCTGTTTTTT

J: TRBJ1-5
D: .
size: .
V: TRBV6-1
CDR3: CASRAGSSQPQHF
DNA: TGTGCCAGCAGGGCGGGGTCATCACAGCCCCAGCATTTT

J: TRBJ1-1
D: .
size: few
V: TRBV29-1
CDR3: CSVESVNTEAFF
DNA: TGCAGCGTTGAGTCGGTGAACACTGAAGCTTTCTTT

J: TRBJ2-2
D: TRBD1
size: few
V: TRBV19
CDR3: CASSGQGANGELFF
DNA: TGTGCCAGTAGTGGACAGGGGGCGAACGGGGAGCTGTTTTTT